This T cell receptor (beta chain) came from a study of blood T cell repertoires in COVID-19. Overall study: From T cells, B-cell-depleted T cells, or PBMCs came the material, which was cDNA or gDNA.

Participants came from fewer than 25 US areas, aged roughly 18 to 95 years. Cohorts were determined from participant-reported clinical history. As handled by the study authors: Estimation of nucleated cell counts relied on the amplification of reference gene primers. The repertoire was sequenced with immunoSEQ multiplex PCR; TCRdb's copy has only in-frame clones and lacks some. V, J and clone size are those of that table, while D and trimming were read from the DNA. The sample has over 200,000 clones; about 86% are singletons. Germline CDR1 and CDR2: SGHRS and YFSETQ. The CDR3 covers 13 residues. V dropped 4 bases and J dropped 6; count of bases not matched to a gene: 3.

V and J are TRBV5-1 and TRBJ1-2; 10 positions agree with TRBD1. The sample was PBMCs or T cells enriched from blood (not recorded which). The clonotype comes from a woman between 50 and 59 years old with acute COVID-19. In DNA, the CDR3 is TGCGCCAGCAGCCTAGGACAGGGGGATGGCTACACCTTC. This codes for CASSLGQGDGYTF.